One sample yielded the 8 T cell receptor beta chains listed below, sequenced in a study of T cell repertoires in cytomegalovirus infection. Each CDR3 protein gets one entry after TCRdb re-called the reads with MiXCR. The sample has 95,000 to 120,000 distinct CDR3 sequences; 30% are singletons. These receptors have no identified antigens. The sample in question was CD8+ T cells from cultured PBMCs, obtained from culture after CMV antigen stimulation. The receptors here all came from a human donor in good health (CMV status not recorded). Some clones in this sample may be carry-over from other donors' samples.

The chain uses TRBV7-6 and TRBJ2-2; 9 bases fit TRBD2. Losses at the gene ends were 3 bases for V and 6 bases for J; bases not matched to a gene: 5. Germline CDR1 reads SGHVS; CDR2 reads FNYEAQ. This CDR3 comprises 15 residues. The CDR3 nucleotides read TGTGCCAGCAGCTTTGCGGGGGGGCTCGCCGGGGAGCTGTTTTTT. It codes for CASSFAGGLAGELFF. Based on the CDR3 plus reference TRBV7-6 and TRBJ2-2, the full variable domain is GAGVSQSPRYKVTKRGQDVALRCDPISGHVSLYWYRQALGQGPEFLTYFNYEAQQDKSGLPNDRFSAERPEGSISTLTIQRTEQRDSAMYRCASSFAGGLAGELFFGEGSRLTVL.

This clonotype was counted ten times or more. The V call is TRBV7-9, the J call TRBJ1-2; the match to TRBD1 covers 7 bases. Losses at the gene ends were 5 bases for V and 7 bases for J; bases not matched to a gene: 16. CDR3 length: 16 amino acids. The germline V gene has CDR1 SEHNR and CDR2 FQNEAQ (reference sequence). The DNA of the CDR3 is TGTGCCAGCAGCCGTATACAGGGGACGGCCAAGGGTGGCTACACCTTC. The encoded protein is CASSRIQGTAKGGYTF.

This clonotype was counted a few times. The chain has TRBV12-5 and TRBJ2-3, with 7 bases matching TRBD1. The CDR3 is 18 amino acids. CDR1 and CDR2 from the germline V gene are LGHNT and FRNRAP. V shed 3 bases, J shed 3 bases, and the junction held 15 bases outside the gene matches. CDR3 in amino acids: CASGFTGQNHKLTDTQYF. CDR3 DNA sequence: TGTGCTAGTGGTTTTACGGGACAGAATCATAAACTGACAGATACGCAGTATTTT.

This clonotype was recorded at least ten times. The rearrangement links TRBV6-1 to TRBJ1-5; no definite D call. V shed 5 bases and J shed 4 bases, with 12 bases lying between them. CDR1 and CDR2 (germline): MNHNS, SASEGT. This CDR3 is built from 14 residues. Written as DNA, the CDR3 is TGTGCCAGCAGTAAAGGTGACGGGAATCAGCCCCAGCATTTT. Translated, it gives CASSKGDGNQPQHF.

Written as DNA, the CDR3 is TGTGCCAGCAGCGCCAGGGTGGGGGGCCATGAGCAGTTCTTC. Translation: CASSARVGGHEQFF. The gene calls are TRBV7-1 and TRBJ2-1, with D perhaps assigned TRBD1 or TRBD2 (6 bases each). TRBV7-1 is an ORF, with its function uncertain. Trimming removed 5 bases from V and 8 bases from J, with 16 bases in between. The CDR3 sequence is 14 residues long.

This clonotype has only a few counts. A much larger clone differs from this one at a single base, so this may be a read error. The chain joins TRBV5-6 to TRBJ2-7; D gene unclear. The germline CDR1 and CDR2 sequences are SGHDT and YYEEEE. Trimming took off 1 base at V and 5 bases at J, with 4 bases between the two ends. The CDR3 covers 11 residues. The CDR3 region has the DNA TGTGCCAGCAGCTTGTCCCACGAGCAGTACTTC. Encoded protein: CASSLSHEQYF.

V and J are TRBV20-1 and TRBJ1-1, with D perhaps matching TRBD1 (6 bases). CDR1 and CDR2 (germline): DFQATT, SNEGSKA (reference sequence). This CDR3 contains 15 residues. The V and J ends lost 0 bases and 1 base respectively, with 12 bases between them. The CDR3 is CSARDRTDRNTEAFF. In DNA form, the CDR3 reads TGCAGTGCTAGAGATCGGACAGACCGGAACACTGAAGCTTTCTTT.

This sequence joins TRBV7-2 and TRBJ1-1, with D perhaps TRBD1 (5 bases). The CDR3 is 16 residues long. Germline CDR1 is SGHTA and CDR2 is FQGNSA. V lost 1 base and J lost 1, with 13 bases in between. The CDR3 region has the DNA TGTGCCAGCAGCTTAGACCTTGAGAGGGGGAACACTGAAGCTTTCTTT. Translating gives CASSLDLERGNTEAFF.